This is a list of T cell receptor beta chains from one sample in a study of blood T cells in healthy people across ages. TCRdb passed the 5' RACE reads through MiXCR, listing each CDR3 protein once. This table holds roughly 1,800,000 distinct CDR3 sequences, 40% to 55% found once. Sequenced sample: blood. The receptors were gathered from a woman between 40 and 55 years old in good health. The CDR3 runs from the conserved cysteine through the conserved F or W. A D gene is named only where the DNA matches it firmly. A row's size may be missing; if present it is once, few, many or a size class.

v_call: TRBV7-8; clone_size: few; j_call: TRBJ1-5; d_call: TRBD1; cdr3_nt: TGTGCCAGCAGCCCGGAGGGACAGGCCCGGGGCAATCAGCCCCAGCATTTT; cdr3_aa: CASSPEGQARGNQPQHF
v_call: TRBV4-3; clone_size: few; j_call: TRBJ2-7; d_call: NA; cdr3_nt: TGCGCCAGCCCTACTAGTTCCTACGAGCAGTACTTC; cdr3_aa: CASPTSSYEQYF
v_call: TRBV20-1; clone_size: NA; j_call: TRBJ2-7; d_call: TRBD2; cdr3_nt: TGCAGTGCCCTCGACCAGACTAGCGGGAACTACGAGCAGTACTTC; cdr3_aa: CSALDQTSGNYEQYF
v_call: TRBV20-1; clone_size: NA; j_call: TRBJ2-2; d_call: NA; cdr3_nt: TGCAGTGCTAGGACAGGGAACACCGGGGAGCTGTTTTTT; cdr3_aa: CSARTGNTGELFF
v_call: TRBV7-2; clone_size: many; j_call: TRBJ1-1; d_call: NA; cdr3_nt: TGTGCCAGCAGTTCCAGGGGCACTGAAGCTTTCTTT; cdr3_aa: CASSSRGTEAFF
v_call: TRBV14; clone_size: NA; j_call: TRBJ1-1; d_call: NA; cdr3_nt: TGTGCCAGCAGCCAAGTAACTTTCGGGGGGAACACTGAAGCTTTCTTT; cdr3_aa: CASSQVTFGGNTEAFF
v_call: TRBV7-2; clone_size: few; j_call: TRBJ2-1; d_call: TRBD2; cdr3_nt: TGTGCCAGCAGCTTACTTGCGGGGGGGTACTACAATGAGCAGTTCTTC; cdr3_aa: CASSLLAGGYYNEQFF
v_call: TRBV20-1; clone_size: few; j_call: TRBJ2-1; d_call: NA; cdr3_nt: TGCAGTGGAGGTTGGGGTAGGAATGAGCAGTTCTTC; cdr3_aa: CSGGWGRNEQFF
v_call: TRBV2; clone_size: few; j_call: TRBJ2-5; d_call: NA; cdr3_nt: TGTGCCAGCAGTGAAGCAAGAGCCCAAGAGACCCAGTACTTC; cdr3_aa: CASSEARAQETQYF
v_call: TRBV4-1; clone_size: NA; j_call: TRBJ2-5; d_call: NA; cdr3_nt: TGCGCCAGCAGCCACAGTTCCGGGACCCAGTACTTC; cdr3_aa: CASSHSSGTQYF
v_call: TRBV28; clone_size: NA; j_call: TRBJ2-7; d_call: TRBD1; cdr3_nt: TGTGCCAGCAGTTCAACTCAGGCCCGGGACAGGACCGCCTACGAGCAGTACTTC; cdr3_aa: CASSSTQARDRTAYEQYF
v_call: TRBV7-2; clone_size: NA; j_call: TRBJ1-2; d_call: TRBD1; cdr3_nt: TGTGCCGGCAGCTTAGGCACCGGGACAGGGAATGGCTACACCTTC; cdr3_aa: CAGSLGTGTGNGYTF
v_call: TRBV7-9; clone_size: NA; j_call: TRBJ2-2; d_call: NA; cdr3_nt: TGTGCCAGCAGCTTAATTCCGGATCTACCGAACACCGGGGAGCTGTTTTTT; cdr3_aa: CASSLIPDLPNTGELFF
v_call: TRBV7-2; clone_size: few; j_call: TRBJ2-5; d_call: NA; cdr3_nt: TGTGCCAGCAGCTTAATGCCCGGGGGTAAAGAGACCCAGTACTTC; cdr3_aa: CASSLMPGGKETQYF
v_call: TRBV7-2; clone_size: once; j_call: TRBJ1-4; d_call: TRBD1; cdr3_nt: TGTGCCAGCAGCCGTCTAGGACAGGGGAGTGAAAAACTGTTTTTT; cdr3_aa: CASSRLGQGSEKLFF
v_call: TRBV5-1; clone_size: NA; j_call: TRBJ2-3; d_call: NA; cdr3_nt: TGCGCCAGCAGAAGGGGACCCTCCCCAGATACGCAGTATTTT; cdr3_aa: CASRRGPSPDTQYF
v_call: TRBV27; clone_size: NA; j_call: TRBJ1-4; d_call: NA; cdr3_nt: TGTGCCAGCAGTCCGTCTAACCCCCTAGGTAATGAAAAACTGTTTTTT; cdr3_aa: CASSPSNPLGNEKLFF